Presented here are 4 T cell receptor beta chains from one specimen sequenced in a study of shared clonotypes between healthy human individuals. Using immunoSEQ multiplex PCR, the repertoire was profiled, and TCRdb retains in-frame clones only, with some absent. The table shows around 2,000,000 clones, with 90% to 95% occurring only once. Sequencing input: naive CD4+ T cells sorted from blood. The subset here: CD45RA+ positively selected. Receptor source: a man aged 18 to 29 in good health.

The V call is TRBV25-1, the J call TRBJ2-5, with unresolved D. Trimming cost V 2 bases and J 3 bases, with 4 bases left between them. CDR3 length equals 12 residues. In germline, CDR1 is MGHDK, CDR2 SYGVNS. As DNA, the CDR3 is TGTGCCAGCAGTGAAAGGGAAGAGACCCAGTACTTC. As protein: CASSEREETQYF.

V and J are TRBV19 and TRBJ2-3; 15 bases are a match to TRBD2. With V trimmed by 7 bases and J by 3 bases, 5 bases remained unmatched. Germline V lookup: CDR1 LNHDA, CDR2 SQIVND (reference sequence). The CDR3 is 16 amino acids. In DNA, the CDR3 is TGTGCCAGTATCGGACTAGCGGGAGGGGGTACAGATACGCAGTATTTT. Translation gives CASIGLAGGGTDTQYF.

This chain uses TRBV19 with TRBJ1-6; 8 bases match TRBD1. This CDR3 has 15 residues. Germline assignment: CDR1 LNHDA and CDR2 SQIVND (reference sequence). Trimming cost V 1 base and J 10 bases; bases outside gene matches: 6. This CDR3 is CASSIAAGGGSPLHF. In DNA, the CDR3 is TGTGCCAGTAGTATAGCGGCAGGGGGCGGCTCACCCCTCCACTTT.

The sample holds one count of this clone. The chain couples TRBV11-2 to TRBJ1-6; D call uncertain. Germline V gene lookup returns CDR1 SGHAT and CDR2 FQNNGV. V was clipped by 0 bases and J by 9 bases, with 15 bases between them. There are 16 residues in the CDR3. The CDR3 DNA follows: TGTGCCAGCAGCTTAGATCGAGGCGGGTTCGCTTCACCCCTCCACTTT. This codes for CASSLDRGGFASPLHF.